The 28 T cell receptor beta chains in this list originate from one sample, sequenced in a study of type 1 regulatory T cells. TCRdb fed the reads into MiXCR, producing one record per CDR3 protein. The repertoire holds approximately 43,000 distinct CDR3 sequences, with more than 9% as singletons. These TCRs are of unknown antigen specificity. Sequenced input: cultured non-Tr1 T cells, either the whole culture or a sorted T cell fraction (not recorded which). Every receptor here comes from a human donor in good health.

On this clonotype: The junction departs from the called germline gene at one end, perhaps through a read error. CDR3 loop: CASSHERERMYF. The CDR3 coding sequence is TGTGCCAGCAGCCACGAACGGGAACGCATGTACTTC. V and J are TRBV5-1 and TRBJ2-7, with D perhaps TRBD2 (5 bases). The germline V gene encodes CDR1 SGHRS and CDR2 YFSETQ. CDR3 size: 12 residues.

Many counts were recorded for this clonotype. This chain uses TRBV7-2 with TRBJ1-4, with TRBD1 identical over 7 bases. The CDR3 runs to 15 residues. Germline trimming cut 4 bases from V and 6 bases from J; bases unmatched to any gene: 8. Germline V lookup: CDR1 SGHTA, CDR2 FQGNSA. CDR3 protein: CASSSQGRGDEKLFF. DNA of the CDR3: TGTGCCAGCAGCTCCCAGGGCAGGGGGGATGAAAAACTGTTTTTT. Full variable domain (remainder filled in from reference TRBV7-2 and TRBJ1-4): GAGVSQSPSNKVTEKGKDVELRCDPISGHTALYWYRQSLGQGLEFLIYFQGNSAPDKSGLPSDRFSAERTGGSVSTLTIQRTQQEDSAVYLCASSSQGRGDEKLFFGSGTQLSVL.

This clonotype was counted many times. The rearrangement links TRBV5-1 to TRBJ2-3, with a weak D call TRBD2 (7 bases). The ends were cut back, 4 bases at V and 4 bases at J, with 13 bases in the middle. The CDR3 is 14 residues long. Per the germline V gene, CDR1 is SGHRS and CDR2 is YFSETQ. CDR3 sequence: CASSIRGGADTQYF. In DNA, the CDR3 is TGCGCCAGCAGCATCAGGGGAGGGGCAGATACGCAGTATTTT.

In its sample, this clonotype was seen many times. DNA of the CDR3: TGTGCCAGCAAGAGACACCCGAACACTGAAGCTTTCTTT. The encoded protein is CASKRHPNTEAFF. The chain combines TRBV7-6 with TRBJ1-1, with no clear D. Germline assignment: CDR1 SGHVS and CDR2 FNYEAQ. CDR3 length: 13 amino acids. Between the trimmed V and J ends, which lost 7 bases and 1 base, there was a span of 10 bases.

This clonotype was detected many times. The chain's CDR3 is CASSHRTGELFF. The CDR3 region has the DNA TGTGCCAGCAGTCATCGTACCGGGGAGCTGTTTTTT. The V and J genes are TRBV27 and TRBJ2-2; D unresolved. The CDR3 spans 12 residues. V lost 5 bases to trimming and J lost 5 bases, with 6 bases between them. CDR1 and CDR2 (germline): MNHEY, SMNVEV (reference sequence).

The chain links TRBV6-1 to TRBJ2-5; TRBD2 matches 8 bases. The length of the CDR3 is 15 residues. J was trimmed by 3 bases and V by 8 bases; bases with no gene match: 11. The germline CDR1 and CDR2 sequences are MNHNS and SASEGT. The CDR3 loop is CASRELTSGKETQYF. The CDR3 region has the DNA TGTGCCAGCCGAGAACTCACTAGCGGTAAAGAGACCCAGTACTTC.

This clonotype has more than one count but fewer than ten. The chain recombines TRBV18 with TRBJ1-1; D ambiguous. The CDR3 is made up of 13 amino acids. V was shortened by 2 bases and J by 1 base, with 5 bases between the two germline ends. Germline V gene lookup returns CDR1 KGHSH and CDR2 LQKENI. This CDR3 is CASSPTENTEAFF. In DNA form, the CDR3 reads TGTGCCAGCTCACCAACGGAGAACACTGAAGCTTTCTTT.

A note on this clonotype: A much larger clone differs from this one at a single base, so this may be a read error. The rearrangement joins TRBV18 to TRBJ2-7, with D perhaps TRBD1 (5 bases). Germline V gene sequence: CDR1 KGHSH, CDR2 LQKENI. Deletions cut 8 bases from V and 1 base from J, with 18 bases between. This CDR3 has 15 amino acids. CDR3: CASHPTAKGSYEQYF. The CDR3 DNA reads TGTGCCAGCCACCCGACGGCTAAGGGGTCCTACGAGCAGTACTTC.

This clonotype is deemed medium-sized (0.01 to 0.1%). The rearrangement joins TRBV20-1 to TRBJ1-1; 9 nucleotides agree with TRBD1. The CDR3 consists of 13 residues. V dropped 6 bases and J dropped 1; count of bases not matched to a gene: 3. The germline gives CDR1 DFQATT, CDR2 SNEGSKA (reference sequence). The CDR3 is CSAEQGANTEAFF. The CDR3 DNA reads TGCAGTGCGGAACAGGGGGCGAACACTGAAGCTTTCTTT.

This clonotype was found many times. The rearrangement uses TRBV6-1 and TRBJ1-2, with no clear D. The CDR3 contains 15 residues. CDR1 is MNHNS, CDR2 SASEGT, per germline. Trimming took off 4 bases at V and 0 bases at J, with 12 bases between the two ends. The CDR3 loop is CASSAAVGTNYGYTF. The CDR3 DNA sequence: TGTGCCAGCAGTGCGGCAGTGGGCACTAACTATGGCTACACCTTC.

This clonotype was counted at least ten times. This chain connects TRBV3-1 to TRBJ2-1, with no clear D. CDR1 is LGHDT, CDR2 YNNKEL, per germline (reference sequence). The CDR3 spans 15 residues. V lost 4 bases and J 13 bases, leaving 23 bases between the germline ends. The CDR3 region is CASSRKPGPPWGQFF. The CDR3 DNA reads TGTGCCAGCAGCCGTAAGCCCGGGCCCCCCTGGGGACAGTTCTTC.

Regarding this clonotype: The junction departs from germline at one end; a sequencing error may be responsible. J is TRBJ1-5 and V is TRBV29-1; a weak D match, TRBD1 (5 bases). The CDR3 length is 15 residues. Germline values: CDR1 SQVTM, CDR2 ANQGSEA. Written as DNA, the CDR3 is TGCAGCGCCCCCAGACAGACTAATAGCAACCAGCCCCAGCATTTT. Its protein product is CSAPRQTNSNQPQHF.

This clonotype was seen many times. The V and J genes are TRBV12-3 or TRBV12-4 and TRBJ2-1; D may be TRBD1 or TRBD2 (6 bases each). This CDR3 is 15 amino acids long. V shed 3 bases and J shed 3 bases, with 12 bases lying between them. CDR3 region: CASSFRGTIYNEQFF. The CDR3 DNA reads as TGTGCCAGCAGTTTCCGCGGGACAATCTACAATGAGCAGTTCTTC.

In its sample, this clonotype was seen many times. The rearrangement links TRBV20-1 to TRBJ2-5, with 15 bases lining up with TRBD2. The CDR3 runs 16 residues. Germline V gene lookup returns CDR1 DFQATT and CDR2 SNEGSKA (reference sequence). Germline trimming cut 5 bases from V and 4 bases from J; bases unmatched to any gene: 8. Here the CDR3 DNA reads TGCAGTGCTCAGAAATGGACTAGCGGGAGGGGAGAGACCCAGTACTTC. It is translated as CSAQKWTSGRGETQYF.

This clonotype was seen repeatedly, ten times or more. V usage is TRBV12-3 or TRBV12-4 and J usage is TRBJ2-1; D not certain. This CDR3 contains 14 residues. Trimming left V 2 bases short and J 4 bases short, with 9 bases between. The CDR3 sequence: CASSLLTAYNEQFF. Written as DNA, the CDR3 is TGTGCCAGCAGTTTACTAACGGCTTACAATGAGCAGTTCTTC.

This clonotype was observed a few times. The genes are TRBV6-1 and TRBJ1-1, with D perhaps TRBD1 (6 bases). The CDR3 is 12 residues long. V lost 6 bases and J lost 6, with 11 bases in between. CDR1 and CDR2 from the germline V gene are MNHNS and SASEGT. CDR3 protein: CASRLEGAEAFF. The CDR3 bases are TGTGCCAGCAGGTTAGAGGGGGCTGAAGCTTTCTTT.

Ten or more counts support this clonotype. V gene TRBV7-2 combines with J gene TRBJ2-7; weak D call: TRBD2 (6 bases). In germline, CDR1 is SGHTA, CDR2 FQGNSA. V was trimmed by 5 bases and J by 2 bases, leaving 16 bases between them. The CDR3 covers 15 residues. In nucleotides, the CDR3 is TGTGCCAGCAGCCTAAAGACTAGTTCTCCCTACGAGCAGTACTTC. Its translation is CASSLKTSSPYEQYF.

Only a few counts were recorded for this clonotype. This chain links TRBV20-1 with TRBJ1-4; tentative D call: TRBD1 (5 bases). CDR1 is DFQATT and CDR2 is SNEGSKA in the germline V gene (reference sequence). The CDR3 sequence is 13 residues long. Trimming shortened V by 3 bases and J by 7 bases, and 12 bases separated the two germline ends. CDR3 in DNA: TGCAGTGCTAGCGGGGGGAGCGGTGAAAAACTGTTTTTT. It is translated as CSASGGSGEKLFF.

This clonotype came up many times. The chain links TRBV7-2 to TRBJ1-2; D not resolved. CDR1 is SGHTA, CDR2 FQGNSA, per germline. This CDR3 is 13 amino acids long. With 1 base removed from V and 8 bases from J, the gap between germline ends came to 11 bases. CDR3 sequence reads: CASSLDLWKGYTF. The CDR3 region has the DNA TGTGCCAGCAGCTTAGACTTATGGAAAGGCTACACCTTC.

This clonotype came up many times. The rearrangement joins TRBV6-1 to TRBJ1-5; tentatively, D is TRBD1 (5 bases). CDR1 and CDR2 (germline): MNHNS, SASEGT. The CDR3 contains 14 residues. Trimming pared 2 bases from V and 7 bases from J, leaving 12 bases between. For the CDR3, the DNA is TGTGCCAGCAGTGAATGGGGGAGCCGGCAGCCCCAGCATTTT. It is translated as CASSEWGSRQPQHF.

This clonotype was detected ten times or more. The chain uses TRBV9 and TRBJ2-7; perhaps TRBD1 as D (6 bases). The CDR3 sequence is 13 residues long. Trimming cost V 2 bases and J 6 bases, with 12 bases left between them. Germline CDR1 is SGDLS and CDR2 is YYNGEE. CDR3 DNA sequence: TGTGCCAGCAGCGTCAGCAGGGGAAGCGAGCAGTACTTC. Translating it yields CASSVSRGSEQYF.

The V gene is TRBV5-5, the J gene TRBJ2-7, with D tentatively TRBD1 (6 bases). The CDR3 extends over 15 amino acids. Trimming left V 4 bases short and J 0 bases short, with 14 bases between. Germline values: CDR1 SGHKS, CDR2 YYEKEE (reference sequence). The CDR3 DNA is TGTGCCAGCAGCCCCAGGACAGAGCCCTCCTACGAGCAGTACTTC. The encoded protein is CASSPRTEPSYEQYF. The variable domain in full, with the rest retrieved from reference TRBV5-5 and TRBJ2-7, is DAGVTQSPTHLIKTRGQQVTLRCSPISGHKSVSWYQQVLGQGPQFIFQYYEKEERGRGNFPDRFSARQFPNYSSELNVNALLLGDSALYLCASSPRTEPSYEQYFGPGTRLTVT.

This clonotype was counted ten times or more. V and J are TRBV6-6 and TRBJ2-6; D is unclear. Germline-derived CDR1 and CDR2 are MNHNY and SVGAGI (reference sequence). The CDR3 extends over 13 amino acids. V lost 7 bases to trimming and J lost 3 bases, with 7 bases between them. CDR3 sequence reads: CASMADGANVLTF. The CDR3 DNA reads TGTGCCAGCATGGCAGATGGGGCCAACGTCCTGACTTTC.

There are many counts of this clonotype. The V and J genes are TRBV7-8 and TRBJ1-5; weak D call: TRBD1 (6 bases). Germline CDR1 and CDR2: SGHVS and FQNEAQ. Trimming cost V 1 base and J 4 bases, with 11 bases left between them. The CDR3 covers 15 residues. The CDR3 bases are TGTGCCAGCAGCTTAGAACAGGGTGGAAATCAGCCCCAGCATTTT. It encodes CASSLEQGGNQPQHF. Full variable domain (rest looked up from reference TRBV7-8 and TRBJ1-5): GAGVSQSPRYKVAKRGQDVALRCDPISGHVSLFWYQQALGQGPEFLTYFQNEAQLDKSGLPSDRFFAERPEGSVSTLKIQRTQQEDSAVYLCASSLEQGGNQPQHFGDGTRLSIL.

V gene TRBV5-1 combines with J gene TRBJ1-1, with no clear D. This CDR3 is built from 14 residues. Germline assignment: CDR1 SGHRS and CDR2 YFSETQ. Trimming took 2 bases from V and 4 from J, leaving 12 bases between them. The CDR3 loop reads CASSLTELLTEAFF. DNA for the CDR3: TGCGCCAGCAGCTTAACGGAGTTACTCACTGAAGCTTTCTTT.

This clonotype was counted between two and nine times. The gene calls are TRBV12-3 or TRBV12-4 and TRBJ1-3; D remains unclear. Trimming left V 7 bases short and J 4 bases short, with 8 bases between. The CDR3 loop spans 12 amino acids. DNA for the CDR3: TGTGCCAGCATCCAAGGGGGAAACACCATATATTTT. This translates into CASIQGGNTIYF.

This clonotype occurred many times. This chain uses TRBV5-1 with TRBJ2-1; D is ambiguous. The CDR3 is 15 amino acids. Germline loops: CDR1 SGHRS, CDR2 YFSETQ. V gave up 0 bases and J gave up 1 base, with 8 bases separating them. The CDR3 DNA reads as TGCGCCAGCAGCTTGGAGGCACCTTCCTACAATGAGCAGTTCTTC. It translates to CASSLEAPSYNEQFF.

The sample holds many counts of this clonotype. The genes are TRBV18 and TRBJ1-5; TRBD1 is a possible D gene (5 bases). This CDR3 is built from 16 residues. The V gene's germline CDR1 is KGHSH and CDR2 LQKENI. V was clipped by 1 base and J by 2 bases, with 12 bases between them. As DNA, the CDR3 is TGTGCCAGCTCACCACGGGGGGTTCTAGGCAATCAGCCCCAGCATTTT. Protein product: CASSPRGVLGNQPQHF.